Below, 28 T cell receptor beta chains from the same sample are listed, as sequenced in a study of PD-1 blockade in classical Hodgkin lymphoma. The time point was: newly diagnosed, previously untreated cHL patient sample. Clones were read by immunoSEQ multiplex PCR, and TCRdb kept only the in-frame ones, dropping some. Of tens of thousands of clones detected, approximately 90% appear once; the ten largest clones hold approximately 4.9%. Material: peripheral blood mononuclear cells (PBMCs). The source is a human donor with classical Hodgkin lymphoma.

This sequence joins TRBV4-1 and TRBJ2-3; D not certain. The CDR3 sequence is 16 residues long. Trimming cost V 1 base and J 0 bases, with 11 bases left between them. CDR1 is MGHRA and CDR2 is YSYEKL in the germline V gene. CDR3 in DNA: TGCGCCAGCAGCCAAGGACTTTCAACTAGCACAGATACGCAGTATTTT. Translating gives CASSQGLSTSTDTQYF.

The V and J genes are TRBV6-1 and TRBJ2-1, with D unresolved. Germline V CDR1 and CDR2: MNHNS, SASEGT. CDR3 length: 14 amino acids. Trimming left V 5 bases short and J 2 bases short, with 10 bases between. In DNA form, the CDR3 reads TGTGCCAGCAGTAAACTCGGACCCTACAATGAGCAGTTCTTC. This translates into CASSKLGPYNEQFF.

The gene calls are TRBV5-8 and TRBJ2-3; unclear D gene. Germline V gene sequence: CDR1 SGHTS, CDR2 YDEGEE. The CDR3 is 15 amino acids. V shed 4 bases and J shed 3 bases, with 15 bases lying between them. The CDR3 DNA follows: TGTGCCAGCAGCCCCGTGATCAGGTCGACAGATACGCAGTATTTT. It codes for CASSPVIRSTDTQYF.

CDR3 in DNA: TGTGCCAGCAGCTTCGGCCGGGGAGCCGGGGAGCTGTTTTTT. It is translated as CASSFGRGAGELFF. J is TRBJ2-2 and V is TRBV7-3; TRBD2 is a possible D gene (5 bases). Germline V gene lookup returns CDR1 SGHTA and CDR2 FQGTGA. V lost 3 bases to trimming and J lost 6 bases, with 11 bases between them. The CDR3 is 14 amino acids. Combining the CDR3 with reference TRBV7-3 and TRBJ2-2 gives the whole variable domain GAGVSQTPSNKVTEKGKYVELRCDPISGHTALYWYRQSLGQGPEFLIYFQGTGAADDSGLPNDRFFAVRPEGSVSTLKIQRTERGDSAVYLCASSFGRGAGELFFGEGSRLTVL.

The gene calls are TRBV11-3 and TRBJ2-7, with D unclear. V lost 1 base and J 5 bases, leaving 18 bases between the germline ends. Germline lookup yields CDR1 SGHNT and CDR2 YENEEA. The CDR3 is 16 amino acids. CDR3 protein: CASSLASRLSPDEQYF. The DNA for the CDR3 is TGTGCCAGCAGCTTAGCGTCGCGACTGTCCCCGGACGAGCAGTACTTC.

V gene TRBV27 combines with J gene TRBJ1-2, with D unclear. Germline V gene sequence: CDR1 MNHEY, CDR2 SMNVEV (reference sequence). The ends were cut back, 0 bases at V and 3 bases at J, with 14 bases in the middle. The CDR3 contains 16 residues. The DNA of the CDR3 is TGTGCCAGCAGTTTATCGTACAACCGACGGGACTATGGCTACACCTTC. Protein product: CASSLSYNRRDYGYTF.

The chain combines TRBV7-9 with TRBJ2-3; D is uncertain. CDR3 size: 18 residues. Trimming stripped 2 bases from V and 0 bases from J, with 18 bases between. Germline V gene sequence: CDR1 SEHNR, CDR2 FQNEAQ (reference sequence). DNA for the CDR3: TGTGCCAGCAGCTTACCTCTTGGCCCGTCCCAAAGCACAGATACGCAGTATTTT. Translation gives CASSLPLGPSQSTDTQYF.

This rearrangement joins TRBV5-8 to TRBJ1-3; D is uncertain. The ends were cut back, 0 bases at V and 1 base at J, with 8 bases in the middle. The CDR3 has 15 residues. The germline gives CDR1 SGHTS, CDR2 YDEGEE. The CDR3 nucleotides read TGTGCCAGCAGCTTGGATTTGGGGTCTGGAAACACCATATATTTT. This codes for CASSLDLGSGNTIYF.

The chain combines TRBV27 with TRBJ2-3; D call uncertain. The V end was cut by 5 bases, the J end by 5 bases, with 11 bases between. Germline V CDR1 and CDR2: MNHEY, SMNVEV (reference sequence). This CDR3 spans 13 amino acids. The CDR3 region is CASSPYWGDTQYF. The CDR3 DNA sequence: TGTGCCAGCAGTCCCTACTGGGGAGATACGCAGTATTTT.

A single count supports this clone. The V gene is TRBV7-8, the J gene TRBJ2-1, with 7 bases that match TRBD1. This CDR3 spans 16 amino acids. Germline loops: CDR1 SGHVS, CDR2 FQNEAQ. V trimming: 5 bases; J trimming: 4 bases; junction bases outside the gene matches: 11. The CDR3 protein is CASSQPRDSSYNEQFF. The CDR3 DNA sequence: TGTGCCAGCAGCCAGCCCCGGGACAGCTCTTACAATGAGCAGTTCTTC.

The V call is TRBV18, the J call TRBJ1-5; TRBD1 agrees at 8 bases. V was pared by 6 bases and J by 1 base, with 11 bases of the junction left unmatched. The CDR3 has 17 amino acids. Germline CDR1 is KGHSH and CDR2 is LQKENI. CDR3 bases: TGTGCCAGCTCCTCGGGGACAGGCTATTCCAGCAATCAGCCCCAGCATTTT. This codes for CASSSGTGYSSNQPQHF.

The chain has TRBV7-8 and TRBJ1-1; tentative D call: TRBD1 (5 bases). This CDR3 comprises 13 residues. The ends were cut back, 3 bases at V and 2 bases at J, with 7 bases in the middle. Germline V lookup: CDR1 SGHVS, CDR2 FQNEAQ. CDR3 in amino acids: CASSFQGNTEAFF. The CDR3 DNA reads TGTGCCAGCAGCTTTCAGGGTAACACTGAAGCTTTCTTT.

This chain links TRBV2 with TRBJ2-1; D is ambiguous. Germline V gene data show CDR1 as SNHLY and CDR2 as FYNNEI. The CDR3 spans 12 residues. V lost 8 bases and J 0 bases, leaving 5 bases between the germline ends. In nucleotides, the CDR3 is TGTGCCAGCGGGATCTCCTACAATGAGCAGTTCTTC. It encodes CASGISYNEQFF.

The gene calls are TRBV7-9 and TRBJ2-6, with D hard to call. This CDR3 has 16 residues. Germline CDR1 is SEHNR and CDR2 is FQNEAQ (reference sequence). V lost 5 bases and J 2 bases, leaving 13 bases between the germline ends. The CDR3 here is CASSIHLGPGANVLTF. The CDR3 region has the DNA TGTGCCAGCAGCATTCACCTGGGTCCTGGGGCCAACGTCCTGACTTTC.

Only one count was recorded for this clone. The chain couples TRBV5-4 to TRBJ2-7; 9 bases map to TRBD1. Unmatched junction bases numbered 7, after V lost 3 bases and J lost 3 bases. Germline V CDR1 and CDR2: SGHNT, YYREEE (reference sequence). CDR3 length equals 15 residues. In DNA form, the CDR3 reads TGTGCCAGCAGCTCGGTGGGACAGGGTGACTACGAGCAGTACGTC. It specifies CASSSVGQGDYEQYV.

The V gene is TRBV9, the J gene TRBJ1-3; D perhaps matches TRBD1 (6 bases). V gave up 3 bases and J gave up 0 bases, with 10 bases separating them. In germline, CDR1 is SGDLS, CDR2 YYNGEE. The CDR3 consists of 15 residues. CDR3 nucleotides: TGTGCCAGCAGCGCAACAGGGAGCTCTGGAAACACCATATATTTT. Amino acids: CASSATGSSGNTIYF.

The genes are TRBV5-1 and TRBJ2-1; D call uncertain. CDR3 length: 15 amino acids. Germline CDR1 SGHRS, CDR2 YFSETQ. Trimming cost V 1 base and J 6 bases, with 14 bases left between them. The CDR3 bases are TGCGCCAGCAGCTTGTTGGAGAAGGGTACCAATGAGCAGTTCTTC. This encodes CASSLLEKGTNEQFF. Full variable domain (outside the CDR3, taken from reference TRBV5-1 and TRBJ2-1): KAGVTQTPRYLIKTRGQQVTLSCSPISGHRSVSWYQQTPGQGLQFLFEYFSETQRNKGNFPGRFSGRQFSNSRSEMNVSTLELGDSALYLCASSLLEKGTNEQFFGPGTRLTVL.

This chain joins TRBV15 and TRBJ1-1; D is possibly TRBD1 (6 bases). Trimming pared 0 bases from V and 5 bases from J, leaving 13 bases between. The CDR3 totals 15 residues. CDR1 is LNHNV and CDR2 is YYDKDF in the germline V gene (reference sequence). The CDR3: CATSRDRNRETEAFF. CDR3 nucleotides: TGTGCCACCAGCAGAGATCGGAACAGGGAGACTGAAGCTTTCTTT.

The gene calls are TRBV5-5 and TRBJ2-7; TRBD1 aligns across 8 bases. The CDR3 is 16 amino acids. V was clipped by 2 bases and J by 2 bases; unmatched bases: 9. In germline, CDR1 is SGHKS, CDR2 YYEKEE (reference sequence). The CDR3 coding sequence is TGTGCCAGCAGCTTCTCAGGACAGGGCTCACCCTACGAGCAGTACGTC. Amino acid sequence: CASSFSGQGSPYEQYV.

This clone was found once. The rearrangement uses TRBV10-3 and TRBJ2-3, with D perhaps TRBD2 (7 bases). The V gene lost 4 bases and the J gene lost 6 bases, with 17 bases spanning the gap. Germline V gene sequence: CDR1 ENHRY, CDR2 SYGVKD. This CDR3 region has 15 residues. In DNA form, the CDR3 reads TGTGCCATCAGTGGGGTAGGGGGGGTCTACGATACGCAGTATTTT. Protein: CAISGVGGVYDTQYF.

The genes are TRBV7-9 and TRBJ1-5; TRBD1 matches at 7 bases. Germline V gene sequence: CDR1 SEHNR, CDR2 FQNEAQ (reference sequence). The CDR3 runs 14 residues. V was pared by 5 bases and J by 4 bases, with 5 bases of the junction left unmatched. CDR3 in DNA: TGTGCCAGCAGCGGTTTGGACAGGAATCAGCCCCAGCATTTT. Encoded protein: CASSGLDRNQPQHF.

The gene calls are TRBV5-4 and TRBJ1-1; D is unclear. V was pared by 5 bases and J by 0 bases, with 20 bases between. This CDR3 comprises 17 residues. Germline V gene data show CDR1 as SGHNT and CDR2 as YYREEE (reference sequence). CDR3 sequence (DNA): TGTGCCAGCAGTTGGGGATTTCCCCCGCGCATGAACACTGAAGCTTTCTTT. It specifies CASSWGFPPRMNTEAFF.

On this clone itself: Other DNA sequences within the sample encode an identical CDR3. The V gene is TRBV18, the J gene TRBJ1-1, with D hard to call. Germline CDR1 reads KGHSH; CDR2 reads LQKENI. Trimming left V 6 bases short and J 2 bases short, with 10 bases between. This CDR3 has 13 amino acids. CDR3 in DNA: TGTGCCAGCTCGGGTCAGGCAAACACTGAAGCTTTCTTT. Translation: CASSGQANTEAFF.

The CDR3 loop is CASSLTTGSTYGYTF. In DNA form, the CDR3 reads TGTGCCAGCAGTTTAACCACCGGGAGCACCTATGGCTACACCTTC. The rearrangement uses TRBV28 and TRBJ1-2; D is ambiguous. The CDR3 is made up of 15 amino acids. The germline V and J ends were trimmed by 2 bases and 4 bases, with 14 bases remaining between them. Per germline, CDR1 MDHEN and CDR2 SYDVKM.

The chain employs TRBV15 and TRBJ2-2, with D possibly TRBD2 on 5 matching bases. This CDR3 spans 18 amino acids. Per germline, CDR1 LNHNV and CDR2 YYDKDF (reference sequence). V shed 3 bases and J shed 1 base, with 18 bases lying between them. DNA of the CDR3: TGTGCCACCAGCAGCGTGAGGACTGTATCGAAGAACACCGGGGAGCTGTTTTTT. It specifies CATSSVRTVSKNTGELFF.

The gene calls are TRBV5-6 and TRBJ2-3; tentatively, D is TRBD1 (6 bases). V shed 2 bases and J shed 3 bases, with 7 bases lying between them. The CDR3 spans 13 residues. Germline V gives CDR1 SGHDT, CDR2 YYEEEE. CDR3 DNA: TGTGCCAGCAGCTTAGACAGGACAGATACGCAGTATTTT. Translation: CASSLDRTDTQYF.

The chain has TRBV11-2 and TRBJ2-5; 12 nucleotides agree with TRBD1. Trimming took 5 bases from V and 5 from J; bases not matched to a gene: 12. This CDR3 comprises 17 residues. Germline V gene sequence: CDR1 SGHAT, CDR2 FQNNGV. CDR3 loop: CASSPGTGGARWETQYF. In DNA form, the CDR3 reads TGTGCCAGCAGCCCGGGGACAGGGGGCGCCCGTTGGGAGACCCAGTACTTC.

V gene TRBV7-6 combines with J gene TRBJ2-1; TRBD1 aligns across 9 bases. V was clipped by 5 bases and J by 10 bases; unmatched bases: 6. The CDR3 is 13 residues long. CDR1 and CDR2 (germline): SGHVS, FNYEAQ. CDR3 residues: CASSDRGSAEQFF. CDR3 nucleotide sequence: TGTGCCAGCAGCGACAGGGGGTCGGCAGAGCAGTTCTTC.